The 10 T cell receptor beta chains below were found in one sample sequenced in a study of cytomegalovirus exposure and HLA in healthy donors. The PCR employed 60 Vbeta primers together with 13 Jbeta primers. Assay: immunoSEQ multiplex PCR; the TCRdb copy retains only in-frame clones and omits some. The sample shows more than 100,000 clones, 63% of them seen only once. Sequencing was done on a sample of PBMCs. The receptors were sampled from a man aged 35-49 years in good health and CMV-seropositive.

The CDR3 DNA reads TGTGCCAGCAGTCCCTCTGACAGGGGCTCTGGCTACACCTTC. This sequence encodes CASSPSDRGSGYTF. The chain has TRBV27 and TRBJ1-2; 8 nucleotides align to TRBD1. From germline, CDR1 is MNHEY and CDR2 SMNVEV (reference sequence). V lost 5 bases to trimming and J lost 7 bases; unmatched junction nucleotides: 9. There are 14 residues in the CDR3.

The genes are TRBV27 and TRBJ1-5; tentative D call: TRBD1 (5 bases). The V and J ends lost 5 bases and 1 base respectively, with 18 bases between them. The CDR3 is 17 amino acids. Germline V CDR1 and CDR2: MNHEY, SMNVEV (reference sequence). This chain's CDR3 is CASSHSPQGPSNQPQHF. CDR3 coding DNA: TGTGCCAGCAGTCATTCCCCCCAGGGTCCGAGCAATCAGCCCCAGCATTTT.

CDR3 nucleotide sequence: TGTGCCAGCAGTGCGGCCCGTGGTACAGATACGCAGTATTTT. This gives the protein CASSAARGTDTQYF. The V gene is TRBV6-5, the J gene TRBJ2-3; D gene ambiguous. This CDR3 has 14 amino acids. CDR1 MNHEY and CDR2 SVGAGI come from the germline V gene. V was cut by 5 bases and J by 3 bases, with 12 bases left in between.

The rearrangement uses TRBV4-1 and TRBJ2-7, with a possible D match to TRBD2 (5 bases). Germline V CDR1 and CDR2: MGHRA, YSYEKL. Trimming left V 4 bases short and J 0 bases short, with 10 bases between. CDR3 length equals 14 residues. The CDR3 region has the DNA TGCGCCAGCAGCCTGGACTTCAGCTCCTACGAGCAGTACTTC. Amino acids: CASSLDFSSYEQYF.

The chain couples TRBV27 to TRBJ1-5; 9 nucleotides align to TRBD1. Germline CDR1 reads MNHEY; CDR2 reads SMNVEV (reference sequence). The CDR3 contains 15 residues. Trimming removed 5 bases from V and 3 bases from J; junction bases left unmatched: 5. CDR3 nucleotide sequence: TGTGCCAGCAGTACCGGGACAGGGCACAATCAGCCCCAGCATTTT. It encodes CASSTGTGHNQPQHF.

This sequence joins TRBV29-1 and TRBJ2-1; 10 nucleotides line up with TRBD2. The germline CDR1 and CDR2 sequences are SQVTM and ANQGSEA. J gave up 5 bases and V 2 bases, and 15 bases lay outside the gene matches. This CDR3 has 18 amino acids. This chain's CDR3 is CSVENIQLTSGRDNEQFF. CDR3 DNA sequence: TGCAGCGTTGAAAACATACAATTGACTAGCGGGCGGGACAATGAGCAGTTCTTC.

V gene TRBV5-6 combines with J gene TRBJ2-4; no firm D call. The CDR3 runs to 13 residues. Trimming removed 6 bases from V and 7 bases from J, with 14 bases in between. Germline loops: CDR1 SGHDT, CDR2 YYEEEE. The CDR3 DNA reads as TGTGCCAGCAAGTCGGTAGGAGAGAACATTCAGTACTTC. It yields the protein CASKSVGENIQYF.

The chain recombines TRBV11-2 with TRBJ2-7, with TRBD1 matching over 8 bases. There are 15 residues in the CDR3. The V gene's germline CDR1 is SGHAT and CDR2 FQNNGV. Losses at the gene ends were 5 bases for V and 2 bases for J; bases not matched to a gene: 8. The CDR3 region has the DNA TGTGCCAGCAGCCCCCGAGCAGGGGGCACCTACGAGCAGTACTTC. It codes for CASSPRAGGTYEQYF.

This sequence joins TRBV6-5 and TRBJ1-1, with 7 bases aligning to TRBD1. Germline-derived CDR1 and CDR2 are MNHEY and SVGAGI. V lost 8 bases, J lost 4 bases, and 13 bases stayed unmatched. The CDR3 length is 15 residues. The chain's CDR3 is CASQGQFLSGTEAFF. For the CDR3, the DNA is TGTGCCAGCCAGGGACAGTTCCTCTCCGGCACTGAAGCTTTCTTT.

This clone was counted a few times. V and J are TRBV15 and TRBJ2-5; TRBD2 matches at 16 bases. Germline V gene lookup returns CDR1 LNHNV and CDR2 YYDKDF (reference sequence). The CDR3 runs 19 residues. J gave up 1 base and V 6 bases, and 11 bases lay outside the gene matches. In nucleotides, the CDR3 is TGTGCCACCAGGGCCTCGGGACTAGCGGGGGGGCAGCTCCAAGAGACCCAGTACTTC. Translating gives CATRASGLAGGQLQETQYF.